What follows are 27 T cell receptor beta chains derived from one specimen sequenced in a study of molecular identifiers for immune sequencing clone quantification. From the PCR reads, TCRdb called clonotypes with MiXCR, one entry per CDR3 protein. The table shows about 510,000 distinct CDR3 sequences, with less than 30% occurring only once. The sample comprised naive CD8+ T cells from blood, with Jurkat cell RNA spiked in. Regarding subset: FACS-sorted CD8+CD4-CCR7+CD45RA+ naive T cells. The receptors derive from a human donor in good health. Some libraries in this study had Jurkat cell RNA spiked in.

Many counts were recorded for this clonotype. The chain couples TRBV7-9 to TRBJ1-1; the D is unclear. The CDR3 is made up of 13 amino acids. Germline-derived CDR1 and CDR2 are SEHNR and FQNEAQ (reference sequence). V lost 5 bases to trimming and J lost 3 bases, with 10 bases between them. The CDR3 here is CASSEPRDTEAFF. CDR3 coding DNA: TGTGCCAGCAGCGAGCCCAGAGACACTGAAGCTTTCTTT.

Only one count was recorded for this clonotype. The CDR3 DNA follows: TGTGCCAGCGGCGAATCAGGTACTAACACTGAAGCTTTCTTT. As protein: CASGESGTNTEAFF. The chain links TRBV12-3 or TRBV12-4 to TRBJ1-1; D gene uncertain. The CDR3 sequence is 14 residues long. V dropped 8 bases and J dropped 2 bases, with 15 bases sitting between them.

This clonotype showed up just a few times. Written as DNA, the CDR3 is TGTGCCAGCTCTTCTGTCTTAGCGAACCCGGCGGGCACCGGGGAGCTGTTTTTT. It encodes CASSSVLANPAGTGELFF. The chain uses TRBV28 and TRBJ2-2, with a possible D match to TRBD2 (5 bases). The CDR3 loop spans 18 amino acids. Trimming took 8 bases from V and 4 from J, leaving 26 bases between them. Germline lookup yields CDR1 MDHEN and CDR2 SYDVKM.

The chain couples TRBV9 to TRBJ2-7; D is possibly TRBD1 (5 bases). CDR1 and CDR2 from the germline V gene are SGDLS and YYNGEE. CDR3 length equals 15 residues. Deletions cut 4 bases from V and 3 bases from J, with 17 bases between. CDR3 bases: TGTGCCAGCAGCCCGAGCCAGGGTAATTACTACGAGCAGTACTTC. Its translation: CASSPSQGNYYEQYF. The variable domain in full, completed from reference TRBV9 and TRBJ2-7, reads DSGVTQTPKHLITATGQRVTLRCSPRSGDLSVYWYQQSLDQGLQFLIQYYNGEERAKGNILERFSAQQFPDLHSELNLSSLELGDSALYFCASSPSQGNYYEQYFGPGTRLTVT.

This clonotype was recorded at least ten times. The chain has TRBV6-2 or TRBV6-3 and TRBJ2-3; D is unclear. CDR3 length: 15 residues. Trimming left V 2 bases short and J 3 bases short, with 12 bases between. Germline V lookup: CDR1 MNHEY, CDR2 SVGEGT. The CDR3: CASSYLVLATDTQYF. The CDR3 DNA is TGTGCCAGCAGTTACCTAGTCTTGGCGACAGATACGCAGTATTTT.

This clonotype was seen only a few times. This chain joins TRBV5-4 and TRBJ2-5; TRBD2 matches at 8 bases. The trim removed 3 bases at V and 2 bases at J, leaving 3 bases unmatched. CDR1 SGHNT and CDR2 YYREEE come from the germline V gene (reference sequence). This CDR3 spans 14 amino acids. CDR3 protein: CASSWGLGQETQYF. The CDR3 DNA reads TGTGCCAGCAGCTGGGGACTAGGACAAGAGACCCAGTACTTC.

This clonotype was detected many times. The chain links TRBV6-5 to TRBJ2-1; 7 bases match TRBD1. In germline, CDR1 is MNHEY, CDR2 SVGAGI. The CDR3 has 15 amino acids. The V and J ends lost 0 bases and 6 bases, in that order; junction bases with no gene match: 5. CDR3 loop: CASSYSTAGGNEQFF. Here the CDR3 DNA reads TGTGCCAGCAGTTACTCAACGGCAGGGGGCAATGAGCAGTTCTTC.

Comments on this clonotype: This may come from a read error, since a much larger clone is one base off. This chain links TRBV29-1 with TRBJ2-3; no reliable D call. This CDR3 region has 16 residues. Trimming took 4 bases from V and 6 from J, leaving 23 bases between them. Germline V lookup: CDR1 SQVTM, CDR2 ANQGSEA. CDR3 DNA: TGCAGCGTTGTGAACCCGCGATCGGCCGAGCATGATACGCAGTATTTT. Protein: CSVVNPRSAEHDTQYF.

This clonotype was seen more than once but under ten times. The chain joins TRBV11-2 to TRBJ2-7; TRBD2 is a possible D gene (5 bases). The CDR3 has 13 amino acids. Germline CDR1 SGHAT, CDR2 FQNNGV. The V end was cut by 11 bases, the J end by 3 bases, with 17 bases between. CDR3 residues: CASSEGPYYEQYF. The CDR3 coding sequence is TGTGCCTCCAGCGAGGGTCCCTACTACGAGCAGTACTTC.

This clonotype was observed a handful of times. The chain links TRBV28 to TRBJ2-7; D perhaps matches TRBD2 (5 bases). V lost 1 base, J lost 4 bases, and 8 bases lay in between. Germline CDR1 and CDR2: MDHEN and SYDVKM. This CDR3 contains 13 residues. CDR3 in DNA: TGTGCCAGCAGTTTATCGGGGTGGTACGAGCAGTACTTC. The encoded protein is CASSLSGWYEQYF. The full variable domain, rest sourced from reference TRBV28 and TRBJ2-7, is DVKVTQSSRYLVKRTGEKVFLECVQDMDHENMFWYRQDPGLGLRLIYFSYDVKMKEKGDIPEGYSVSREKKERFSLILESASTNQTSMYLCASSLSGWYEQYFGPGTRLTVT.

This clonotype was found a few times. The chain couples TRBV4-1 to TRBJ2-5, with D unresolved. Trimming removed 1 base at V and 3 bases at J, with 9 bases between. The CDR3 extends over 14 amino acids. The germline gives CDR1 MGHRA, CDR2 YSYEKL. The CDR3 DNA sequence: TGCGCCAGCAGCCAAGTTGGGGAAGAAGAGACCCAGTACTTC. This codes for CASSQVGEEETQYF.

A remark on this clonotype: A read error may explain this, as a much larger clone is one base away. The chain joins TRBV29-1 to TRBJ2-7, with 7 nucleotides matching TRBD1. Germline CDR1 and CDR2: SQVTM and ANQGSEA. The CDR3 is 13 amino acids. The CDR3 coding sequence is TGCAGCGTTGAGTTCGACAGGGAGTACGAGCAGCACTTC. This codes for CSVEFDREYEQHF.

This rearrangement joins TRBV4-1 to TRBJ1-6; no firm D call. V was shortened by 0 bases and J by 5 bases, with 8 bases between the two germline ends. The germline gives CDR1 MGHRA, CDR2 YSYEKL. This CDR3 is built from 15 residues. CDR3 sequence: CASSQEVTDNSPLHF. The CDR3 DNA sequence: TGCGCCAGCAGCCAAGAGGTAACGGATAATTCACCCCTCCACTTT.

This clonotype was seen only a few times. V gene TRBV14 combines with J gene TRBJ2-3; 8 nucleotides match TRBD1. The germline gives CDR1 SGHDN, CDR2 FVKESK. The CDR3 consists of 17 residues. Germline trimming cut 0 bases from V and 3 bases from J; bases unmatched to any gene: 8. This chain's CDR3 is CASSQDSATGVTDTQYF. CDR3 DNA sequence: TGTGCCAGCAGCCAAGATTCGGCGACAGGGGTGACAGATACGCAGTATTTT. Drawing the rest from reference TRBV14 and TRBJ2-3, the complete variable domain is EAGVTQFPSHSVIEKGQTVTLRCDPISGHDNLYWYRRVMGKEIKFLLHFVKESKQDESGMPNNRFLAERTGGTYSTLKVQPAELEDSGVYFCASSQDSATGVTDTQYFGPGTRLTVL.

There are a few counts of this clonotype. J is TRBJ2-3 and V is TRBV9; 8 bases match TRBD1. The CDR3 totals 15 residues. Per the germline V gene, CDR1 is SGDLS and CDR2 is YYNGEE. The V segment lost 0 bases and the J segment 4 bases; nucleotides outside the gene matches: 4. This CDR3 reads CASSVEDRAADTQYF. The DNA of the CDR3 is TGTGCCAGCAGCGTAGAGGACAGGGCGGCAGATACGCAGTATTTT.

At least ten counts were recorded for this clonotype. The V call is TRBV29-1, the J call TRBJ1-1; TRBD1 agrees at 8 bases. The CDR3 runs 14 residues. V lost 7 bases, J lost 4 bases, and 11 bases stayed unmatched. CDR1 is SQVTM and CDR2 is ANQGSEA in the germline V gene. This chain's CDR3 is CSAETGGEVTEAFF. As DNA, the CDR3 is TGCAGCGCAGAAACAGGGGGAGAGGTCACTGAAGCTTTCTTT. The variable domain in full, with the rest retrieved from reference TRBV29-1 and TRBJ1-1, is SAVISQKPSRDICQRGTSLTIQCQVDSQVTMMFWYRQQPGQSLTLIATANQGSEATYESGFVIDKFPISRPNLTFSTLTVSNMSPEDSSIYLCSAETGGEVTEAFFGQGTRLTVV.

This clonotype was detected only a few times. CDR3 in amino acids: CASSLGEVGWTEAFF. The CDR3 DNA reads TGTGCCAGCAGCCTGGGAGAGGTGGGCTGGACTGAAGCTTTCTTT. The chain joins TRBV14 to TRBJ1-1; D is unresolved. Germline V CDR1 and CDR2: SGHDN, FVKESK. Trimming left V 4 bases short and J 5 bases short, with 17 bases between. The CDR3 runs to 15 residues. The variable domain in full, completed from reference TRBV14 and TRBJ1-1, reads EAGVTQFPSHSVIEKGQTVTLRCDPISGHDNLYWYRRVMGKEIKFLLHFVKESKQDESGMPNNRFLAERTGGTYSTLKVQPAELEDSGVYFCASSLGEVGWTEAFFGQGTRLTVV.

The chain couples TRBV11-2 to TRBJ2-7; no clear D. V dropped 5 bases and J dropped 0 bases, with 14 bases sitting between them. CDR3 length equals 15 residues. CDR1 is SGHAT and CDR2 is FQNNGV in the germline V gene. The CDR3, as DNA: TGTGCCAGCAGCCCCCTGCAGGTTAGCTCCTACGAGCAGTACTTC. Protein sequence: CASSPLQVSSYEQYF.

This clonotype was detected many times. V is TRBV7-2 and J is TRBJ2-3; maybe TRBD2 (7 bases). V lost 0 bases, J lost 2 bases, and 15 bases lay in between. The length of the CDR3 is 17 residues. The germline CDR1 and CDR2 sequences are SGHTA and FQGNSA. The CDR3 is CASSLAWVGGPTDTQYF. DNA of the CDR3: TGTGCCAGCAGCTTAGCCTGGGTGGGGGGGCCCACAGATACGCAGTATTTT.

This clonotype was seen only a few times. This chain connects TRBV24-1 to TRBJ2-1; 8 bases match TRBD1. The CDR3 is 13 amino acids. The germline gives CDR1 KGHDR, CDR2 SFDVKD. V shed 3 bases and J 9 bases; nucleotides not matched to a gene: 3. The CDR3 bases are TGTGCCACCAGTGATGACAGGGGCTTTGAGCAGTTCTTC. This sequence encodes CATSDDRGFEQFF.

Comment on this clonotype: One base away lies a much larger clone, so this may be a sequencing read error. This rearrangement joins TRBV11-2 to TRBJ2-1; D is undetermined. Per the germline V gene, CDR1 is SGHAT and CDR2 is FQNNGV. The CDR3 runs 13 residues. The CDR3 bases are TGTGACAGCAGCTTACCTTTGTACAATGAGCAGTTCTTC. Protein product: CDSSLPLYNEQFF.

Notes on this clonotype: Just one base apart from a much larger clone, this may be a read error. CDR3 sequence: CAASDLRGGQGNTGELFF. CDR3 sequence (DNA): TGTGCCGCCAGTGATTTGCGCGGTGGACAGGGGAACACCGGGGAGCTGTTTTTT. The genes are TRBV24-1 and TRBJ2-2; 8 nucleotides align to TRBD1. The germline V gene encodes CDR1 KGHDR and CDR2 SFDVKD. The CDR3 is 18 residues long.

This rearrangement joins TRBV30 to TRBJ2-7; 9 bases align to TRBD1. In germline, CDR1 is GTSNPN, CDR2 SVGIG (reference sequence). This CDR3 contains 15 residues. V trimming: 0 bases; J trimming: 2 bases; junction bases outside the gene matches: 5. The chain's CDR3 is CAWSVWDRVAYEQYF. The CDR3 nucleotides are TGTGCCTGGAGTGTGTGGGACAGGGTTGCCTACGAGCAGTACTTC.

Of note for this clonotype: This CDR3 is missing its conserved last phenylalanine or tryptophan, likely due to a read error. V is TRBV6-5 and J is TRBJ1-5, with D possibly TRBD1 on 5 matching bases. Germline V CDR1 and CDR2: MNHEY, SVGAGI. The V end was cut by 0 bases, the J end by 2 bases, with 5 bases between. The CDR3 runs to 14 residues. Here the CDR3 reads CASSYSQGNQPQHS. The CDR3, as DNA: TGTGCCAGCAGTTACTCACAGGGCAATCAGCCCCAGCATTCT.

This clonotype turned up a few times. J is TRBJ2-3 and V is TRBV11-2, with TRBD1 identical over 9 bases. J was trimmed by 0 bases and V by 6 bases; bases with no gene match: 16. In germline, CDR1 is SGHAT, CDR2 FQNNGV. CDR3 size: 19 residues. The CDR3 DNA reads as TGTGCCAGCAGAACCGGGGACAGGGTCCCGGGTGTTAGCACAGATACGCAGTATTTT. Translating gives CASRTGDRVPGVSTDTQYF.

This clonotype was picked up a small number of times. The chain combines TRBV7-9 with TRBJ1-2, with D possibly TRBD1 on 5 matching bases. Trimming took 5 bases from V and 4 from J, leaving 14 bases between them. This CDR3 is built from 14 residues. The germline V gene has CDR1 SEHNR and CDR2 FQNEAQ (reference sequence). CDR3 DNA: TGTGCCAGCAGCCAAGATGACAGCGTCTATGGCTACACCTTC. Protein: CASSQDDSVYGYTF.

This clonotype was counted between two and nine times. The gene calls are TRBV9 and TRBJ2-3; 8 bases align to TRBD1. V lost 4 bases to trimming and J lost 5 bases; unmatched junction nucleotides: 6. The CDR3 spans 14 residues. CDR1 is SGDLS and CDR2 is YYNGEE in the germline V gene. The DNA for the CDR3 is TGTGCCAGCAGCTCGGACAGGGAAGTAGATACGCAGTATTTT. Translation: CASSSDREVDTQYF.